The 23 T cell receptor beta chains in this list originate from one sample, sequenced in a study of identical twins. One entry per CDR3 protein results from TCRdb running MiXCR on the 5' RACE reads. The sample gives approximately 150,000 distinct CDR3 sequences, approximately 3.5% of which show up once; 7.5% to 8.5% is in the top ten. What was sequenced was memory T cells sorted from blood. All receptors derive from a man aged 18 to 29 in good health.

This clonotype was seen repeatedly, ten times or more. The chain couples TRBV12-3 or TRBV12-4 to TRBJ2-3, with D maybe TRBD2 (5 bases). The CDR3 runs to 13 residues. The V and J ends lost 6 bases and 0 bases respectively, with 7 bases between them. DNA for the CDR3: TGTGCCAGCAGCGGGGTTAGCACAGATACGCAGTATTTT. Translating it yields CASSGVSTDTQYF.

The CDR3 is CATFGRDSTNEKLFF. In DNA form, the CDR3 reads TGTGCCACTTTTGGCAGGGACTCAACTAATGAAAAACTGTTTTTT. This rearrangement joins TRBV28 to TRBJ1-4, with D possibly TRBD1 on 5 matching bases. The CDR3 spans 15 residues. The V end lost 10 bases, the J end lost 0 bases, and 15 bases lay between the germline ends. Germline values: CDR1 MDHEN, CDR2 SYDVKM.

For the CDR3, the DNA is TGCGCCAGCAGCTTGGCAACAGGGGGAACCAATCAAGAGACCCAGTACTTC. It codes for CASSLATGGTNQETQYF. The rearrangement joins TRBV5-1 to TRBJ2-5; 8 nucleotides match TRBD1. Germline V gene lookup returns CDR1 SGHRS and CDR2 YFSETQ. J gave up 2 bases and V 0 bases, and 9 bases lay outside the gene matches. The CDR3 is 17 amino acids.

Ten or more counts support this clonotype. V and J are TRBV18 and TRBJ2-1; D possibly matches TRBD1 or TRBD2 (5 bases each). The CDR3 consists of 15 residues. V was clipped by 5 bases and J by 4 bases, with 15 bases between them. Germline values: CDR1 KGHSH, CDR2 LQKENI. In DNA form, the CDR3 reads TGTGCCAGCTCAGTCGACGGGGACCGGTACAATGAGCAGTTCTTC. Protein product: CASSVDGDRYNEQFF.

The sample holds many counts of this clonotype. This chain links TRBV12-3 or TRBV12-4 with TRBJ2-1; 7 bases fit TRBD2. J gave up 6 bases and V 6 bases, and 5 bases lay outside the gene matches. CDR3 size: 13 residues. CDR3: CASSGTTANEQFF. The CDR3 nucleotides read TGTGCCAGCAGCGGGACTACCGCCAATGAGCAGTTCTTC.

This clonotype was counted many times. The CDR3 protein is CASSHGKIAYEQYF. CDR3 sequence (DNA): TGTGCCAGCAGCCACGGGAAAATAGCCTACGAGCAGTACTTC. The chain uses TRBV4-2 and TRBJ2-7, with D perhaps matching TRBD2 (5 bases). V was clipped by 3 bases and J by 2 bases, with 11 bases between them. This CDR3 is 14 amino acids long. Germline CDR1 reads LGHNA; CDR2 reads YNFKEQ.

The table lists this clonotype with many counts. This sequence joins TRBV18 and TRBJ1-2; the match to TRBD1 covers 7 bases. The CDR3 covers 17 residues. Germline CDR1 KGHSH, CDR2 LQKENI. V gave up 3 bases and J gave up 8 bases; unmatched junction bases: 18. CDR3 in DNA: TGTGCCAGCTCACCTCCCGGGACAGCATCCCCCCCGGGAGGCTACACCTTC. This encodes CASSPPGTASPPGGYTF.

Of note for this clonotype: A much larger clone differs from this one at a single base, so this may be a read error. This chain links TRBV28 with TRBJ2-7; D perhaps matches TRBD2 (5 bases). The length of the CDR3 is 11 residues. In germline, CDR1 is MDHEN, CDR2 SYDVKM. The V end was cut by 10 bases, the J end by 4 bases, with 11 bases between. The CDR3 reads CAILGGYEQYF. The CDR3 region has the DNA TGTGCCATCTTAGGAGGTTACGAGCAGTACTTC.

This clonotype appeared many times. This sequence joins TRBV14 and TRBJ2-3; perhaps TRBD1 as D (6 bases). This CDR3 spans 17 amino acids. In germline, CDR1 is SGHDN, CDR2 FVKESK. With 0 bases removed from V and 4 bases from J, the gap between germline ends came to 17 bases. The CDR3 reads CASSQDPGTRASDTQYF. CDR3 nucleotide sequence: TGTGCCAGCAGCCAAGATCCTGGGACAAGGGCTTCAGATACGCAGTATTTT.

This clonotype was counted many times. V usage is TRBV10-3 and J usage is TRBJ2-1, with D unresolved. V was pared by 3 bases and J by 9 bases, with 15 bases between. The CDR3 loop spans 14 amino acids. Germline V gene sequence: CDR1 ENHRY, CDR2 SYGVKD. CDR3 protein: CAISDRMGIGEQFF. CDR3 nucleotides: TGTGCCATCAGTGACAGAATGGGGATCGGTGAGCAGTTCTTC.

This clonotype appeared many times. The chain is built from TRBV24-1 and TRBJ2-2; D is unclear. V was cut by 4 bases and J by 0 bases, with 8 bases left in between. Germline V gives CDR1 KGHDR, CDR2 SFDVKD. CDR3 length: 15 residues. The CDR3 here is CATSDLSANTGELFF. CDR3 in DNA: TGTGCCACCAGTGACCTGTCGGCGAACACCGGGGAGCTGTTTTTT.

This clonotype came up many times. The chain joins TRBV7-2 to TRBJ2-5, with D unresolved. V lost 0 bases, J lost 1 base, and 12 bases lay in between. The germline V gene has CDR1 SGHTA and CDR2 FQGNSA. This CDR3 comprises 16 residues. The CDR3 is CASSLAQAGTQETQYF. CDR3 bases: TGTGCCAGCAGCTTAGCGCAGGCCGGCACCCAAGAGACCCAGTACTTC.

This clonotype has a count of ten or more. This chain links TRBV15 with TRBJ2-5; D remains ambiguous. Germline lookup yields CDR1 LNHNV and CDR2 YYDKDF (reference sequence). The CDR3 runs to 12 residues. The V gene lost 0 bases and the J gene lost 5 bases, with 4 bases spanning the gap. CDR3 in amino acids: CATSRDPETQYF. DNA for the CDR3: TGTGCCACCAGCAGAGATCCGGAGACCCAGTACTTC. Together with reference TRBV15 and TRBJ2-5, the CDR3 gives the full variable domain: DAMVIQNPRYQVTQFGKPVTLSCSQTLNHNVMYWYQQKSSQAPKLLFHYYDKDFNNEADTPDNFQSRRPNTSFCFLDIRSPGLGDTAMYLCATSRDPETQYFGPGTRLLVL.

This clonotype has at least ten counts. The chain links TRBV12-3 or TRBV12-4 to TRBJ2-2; D gene unclear. Trimming removed 7 bases from V and 6 bases from J, with 9 bases in between. The CDR3 sequence is 12 residues long. CDR3 sequence: CASTLGAGELFF. The CDR3 DNA follows: TGTGCCAGCACCCTTGGGGCCGGGGAGCTGTTTTTT.

Many counts were recorded for this clonotype. The rearrangement uses TRBV28 and TRBJ2-3; D not certain. The germline gives CDR1 MDHEN, CDR2 SYDVKM. CDR3 length: 14 amino acids. V dropped 4 bases and J dropped 0 bases, with 8 bases sitting between them. CDR3 protein: CASSSGGSTDTQYF. Written as DNA, the CDR3 is TGTGCCAGCAGTTCGGGCGGTAGCACAGATACGCAGTATTTT.

Many counts were recorded for this clonotype. The genes are TRBV28 and TRBJ2-1; 9 bases are a match to TRBD2. The V gene's germline CDR1 is MDHEN and CDR2 SYDVKM. CDR3 length: 16 residues. The V and J ends lost 6 bases and 0 bases, in that order; junction bases with no gene match: 6. The CDR3 spells CASSPTSGRSYNEQFF. As DNA, the CDR3 is TGTGCCAGCAGCCCGACTAGCGGTCGCTCCTACAATGAGCAGTTCTTC.

This clonotype has at least ten counts. The chain employs TRBV4-3 and TRBJ1-1, with D perhaps matching TRBD1 (5 bases). CDR3 size: 15 residues. Germline values: CDR1 LGHNA, CDR2 YSLEER. Trimming shortened V by 0 bases and J by 7 bases, and 15 bases separated the two germline ends. The CDR3 coding sequence is TGCGCCAGCAGCCAAGAGAGAACAGGCGAAAGTGAAGCTTTCTTT. It codes for CASSQERTGESEAFF.

The rearrangement uses TRBV20-1 and TRBJ1-4; tentative D call: TRBD1 (5 bases). V lost 2 bases and J lost 3, with 7 bases in between. Looked up from germline, CDR1 is DFQATT and CDR2 is SNEGSKA (reference sequence). The CDR3 extends over 13 amino acids. Here the CDR3 reads CSARQGANEKLFF. CDR3 nucleotide sequence: TGCAGTGCTAGACAGGGAGCTAATGAAAAACTGTTTTTT.

In this sample, this clonotype turned up many times. This chain connects TRBV7-2 to TRBJ2-6; 7 positions match TRBD1. J was trimmed by 4 bases and V by 6 bases; bases with no gene match: 9. The CDR3 is 16 residues long. CDR1 is SGHTA and CDR2 is FQGNSA in the germline V gene. CDR3 residues: CASRSQGMAGANVLTF. The CDR3 coding sequence is TGTGCCAGCAGATCACAGGGGATGGCCGGGGCCAACGTCCTGACTTTC.

This clonotype was found many times. The rearrangement links TRBV12-3 or TRBV12-4 to TRBJ2-7, with a weak D call TRBD1 (5 bases). This CDR3 region has 13 residues. V lost 1 base to trimming and J lost 6 bases, with 10 bases between them. CDR3 sequence (DNA): TGTGCCAGCAGTTTAGGGGTCCAGGGCGAGCAGTACGTC. This translates into CASSLGVQGEQYV.

The sample holds many counts of this clonotype. The chain recombines TRBV6-2 or TRBV6-3 with TRBJ2-7; perhaps D is TRBD1 or TRBD2 (6 bases each). The germline V and J ends were trimmed by 4 bases and 6 bases, with 10 bases remaining between them. The CDR3 extends over 12 amino acids. Germline V CDR1 and CDR2: MNHEY, SVGEGT. CDR3 protein: CASSFSGAEQYF. The CDR3 nucleotides read TGTGCCAGCAGTTTTTCGGGGGCCGAGCAGTACTTC.

In its sample, this clonotype was seen many times. The V call is TRBV7-2, the J call TRBJ2-1; 8 bases line up with TRBD1. Germline CDR1 reads SGHTA; CDR2 reads FQGNSA. The CDR3 totals 15 residues. V dropped 2 bases and J dropped 10; count of bases not matched to a gene: 10. The CDR3 reads CASSLSSDRGVEQFF. Here the CDR3 DNA reads TGTGCCAGCAGCTTATCTTCCGACAGGGGTGTCGAGCAGTTCTTC.

This clonotype was counted many times. The chain combines TRBV15 with TRBJ2-2, with TRBD2 as a possible D gene (6 bases). The germline gives CDR1 LNHNV, CDR2 YYDKDF (reference sequence). Deletions cut 1 base from V and 0 bases from J, with 9 bases between. This CDR3 comprises 16 residues. CDR3 coding DNA: TGTGCCACCAGCAGAGGACGCGGGACGAACACCGGGGAGCTGTTTTTT. Amino acids: CATSRGRGTNTGELFF.